The source of this T cell receptor beta chain is a study of tumor and adjacent non-tumor tissue in lung cancer. Background on the study: Patients comprised approximately eleven adenocarcinoma, a couple of squamous cell carcinoma and 1 small cell lung cancer. Samples averaged roughly 4.4 million productive TCRbeta reads each.

The library came from three nested PCR rounds adapted from ARM-PCR protocols. TCRdb itself ran the multiplex PCR reads through MiXCR, one entry per CDR3 protein. Altogether about 110,000 distinct CDR3 sequences are present, about 61% being singletons, with the ten largest covering around 20%. RNA was extracted from bulk tissue without any cell sorting. The normal lung tissue was taken more than 3 cm from the tumor edge. Chemotherapy-naive patients with new lung cancer underwent thoracic surgery in China, August–late 2014. This CDR3 region has 14 residues. Regarding the study as a whole: Tumor TCR diversity, when higher, was linked to shorter survival.

This clonotype showed up just a few times. What it binds is not known. A much more abundant neighbour one base away suggests this may be a read error. This TCR derives from a man in his 60s with non-small cell lung cancer. The V call is TRBV12-3 or TRBV12-4, the J call TRBJ2-2; possibly TRBD2 for D (5 bases). The sequenced sample consisted of distant non-tumor lung tissue. CDR3 region: CASSVLGGVGEPFF. The DNA for the CDR3 is TGTGCCAGCAGTGTTCTGGGTGGAGTCGGGGAGCCGTTTTTT.